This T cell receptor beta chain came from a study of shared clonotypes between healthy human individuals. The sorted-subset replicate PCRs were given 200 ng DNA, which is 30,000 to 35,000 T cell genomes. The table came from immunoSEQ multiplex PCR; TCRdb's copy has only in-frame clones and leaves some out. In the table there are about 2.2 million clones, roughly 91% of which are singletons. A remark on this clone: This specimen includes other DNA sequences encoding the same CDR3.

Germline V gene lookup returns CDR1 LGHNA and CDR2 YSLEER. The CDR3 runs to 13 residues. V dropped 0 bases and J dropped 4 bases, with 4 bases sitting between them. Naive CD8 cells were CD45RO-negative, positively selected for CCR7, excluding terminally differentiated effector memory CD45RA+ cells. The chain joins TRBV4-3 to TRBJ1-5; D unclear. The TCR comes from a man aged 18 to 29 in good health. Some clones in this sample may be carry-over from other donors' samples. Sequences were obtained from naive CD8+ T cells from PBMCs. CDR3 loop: CASSQDLNQPQHF. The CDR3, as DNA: TGCGCCAGCAGCCAAGACCTTAATCAGCCCCAGCATTTT.